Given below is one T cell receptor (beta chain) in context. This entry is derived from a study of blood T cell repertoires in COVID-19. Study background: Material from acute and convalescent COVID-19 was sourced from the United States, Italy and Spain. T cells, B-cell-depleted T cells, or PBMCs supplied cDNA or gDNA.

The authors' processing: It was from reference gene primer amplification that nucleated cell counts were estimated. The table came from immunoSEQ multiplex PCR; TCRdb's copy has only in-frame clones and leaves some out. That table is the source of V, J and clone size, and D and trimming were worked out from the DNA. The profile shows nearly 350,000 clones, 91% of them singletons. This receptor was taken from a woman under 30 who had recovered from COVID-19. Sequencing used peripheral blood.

CDR3 coding DNA: TGTGCCAGCATTCCCGGGGTGAGCGCCCTTGGCAATGAGCAGTTCTTC. Translation: CASIPGVSALGNEQFF. The chain uses TRBV9 and TRBJ2-1; D perhaps matches TRBD2 (5 bases). V was cut by 6 bases and J by 6 bases, with 22 bases left in between. The CDR3 has 16 residues. Germline CDR1 is SGDLS and CDR2 is YYNGEE.